This TCR beta chain was recorded in a study of blood T cells in healthy people across ages. Study-wide points: Aged donors had fewer naive CD4+ cells and lower diversity than long-lived donors.

The germline gives CDR1 MNHEY, CDR2 SVGAGI. This CDR3 region has 14 residues. A J-beta primer mix and a sample-barcoded 5' primer were used in a second PCR of roughly 6 to 11 cycles. TCRdb re-derived calls from the 5' RACE reads in MiXCR, one entry per CDR3 protein. The sample shows roughly 1,500,000 distinct CDR3 sequences, 34% of them seen only once. About this clonotype: The antigen remains unidentified. A much bigger clone sits one base away, suggesting this may be a read error.

The sequence came from a woman younger than 45 in good health. The rearrangement uses TRBV6-5 and TRBJ2-7, with 9 bases identical to TRBD1. The sequenced material came from blood. CDR3 in DNA: TGTACCAGCAGTCGAGGGGACAGGGCGTACGAGCAGTACTTC. It is translated as CTSSRGDRAYEQYF.